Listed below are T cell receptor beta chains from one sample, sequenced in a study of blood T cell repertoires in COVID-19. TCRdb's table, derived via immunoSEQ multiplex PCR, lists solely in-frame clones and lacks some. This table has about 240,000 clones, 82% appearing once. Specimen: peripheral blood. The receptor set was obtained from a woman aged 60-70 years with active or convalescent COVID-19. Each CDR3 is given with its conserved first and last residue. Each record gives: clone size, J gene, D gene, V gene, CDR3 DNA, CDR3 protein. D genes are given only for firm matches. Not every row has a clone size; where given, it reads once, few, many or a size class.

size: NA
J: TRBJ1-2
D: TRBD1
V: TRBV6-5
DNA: TGTGCCAGCAGTCCCCGACAGGGAGATGGCTACACCTTC
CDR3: CASSPRQGDGYTF

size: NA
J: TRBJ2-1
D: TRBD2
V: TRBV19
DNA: TGTGCCAGTAGTATAGCTCGGACTAGCGCGGGTGTGGATAATGAGCAGTTCTTC
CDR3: CASSIARTSAGVDNEQFF

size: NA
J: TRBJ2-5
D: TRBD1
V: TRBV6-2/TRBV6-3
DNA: TGTGCCAGCAGTGGGAAAACAGGGGTGCAAGAGACCCAGTACTTC
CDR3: CASSGKTGVQETQYF

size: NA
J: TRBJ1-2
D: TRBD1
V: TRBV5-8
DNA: TGTGCCAGCAGCCGAGAGGAAGTTGGAGGACAGGGGGCGTATGGCTACACCTTC
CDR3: CASSREEVGGQGAYGYTF

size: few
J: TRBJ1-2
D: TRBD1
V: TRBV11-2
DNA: TGTGCCAGCAGCCCCCGACAGGGGGCTAACTATGGCTACACCTTC
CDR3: CASSPRQGANYGYTF

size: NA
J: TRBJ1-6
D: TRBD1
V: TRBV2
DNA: TGTGCCAGCAGCCAGGGACAGCCCAATTCACCCCTCCACTTT
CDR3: CASSQGQPNSPLHF

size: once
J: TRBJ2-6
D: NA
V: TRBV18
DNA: TGTGCCAGCTCACCACCTGACAGCTCTGGGGCCAACGTCCTGACTTTC
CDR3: CASSPPDSSGANVLTF

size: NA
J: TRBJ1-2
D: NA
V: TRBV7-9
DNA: TGTGCCAGCAGGGAGGGGACCTATGGCTACACCTTC
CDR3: CASREGTYGYTF

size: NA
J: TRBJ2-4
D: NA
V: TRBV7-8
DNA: TGTGCCAGCAGCTTAGAATTGGGGCGGAAAAACATTCAGTACTTC
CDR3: CASSLELGRKNIQYF

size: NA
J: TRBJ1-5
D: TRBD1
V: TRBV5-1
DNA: TGCGCCAGCAGCAACCGGGACAGAAAGTCTGGGGGCAATCAGCCCCAGCATTTT
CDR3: CASSNRDRKSGGNQPQHF

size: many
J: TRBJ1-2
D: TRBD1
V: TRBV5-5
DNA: TGTGCCAGCAGCCTAACCCCGGGACAGGGGATCGGAAGCTACACCTTC
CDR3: CASSLTPGQGIGSYTF

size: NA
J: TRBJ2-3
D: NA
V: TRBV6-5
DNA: TGTGCCAGCAGTTACGGAACCTCCTCGGGTACAGATACGCAGTATTTT
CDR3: CASSYGTSSGTDTQYF

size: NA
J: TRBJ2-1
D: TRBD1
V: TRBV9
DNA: TGTGCCAGCAGCCCTAGCCCCATTCCGACAGGGGAAAACAATGAGCAGTTCTTC
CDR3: CASSPSPIPTGENNEQFF

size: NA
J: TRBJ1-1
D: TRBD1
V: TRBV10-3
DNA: TGTGCCATCAGGACAGGGGACACTGAAGCTTTCTTT
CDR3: CAIRTGDTEAFF

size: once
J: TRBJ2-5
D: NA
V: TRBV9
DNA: TGTGCCAGCAGCTCCCTGAACACAGAGACCCAGTACTTC
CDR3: CASSSLNTETQYF

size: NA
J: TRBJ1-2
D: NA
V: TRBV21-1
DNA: TGTGCCAGCAGCAGAAGACCCCATCCTATAGCGTTACGCTATGGCTACACCTTC
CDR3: CASSRRPHPIALRYGYTF

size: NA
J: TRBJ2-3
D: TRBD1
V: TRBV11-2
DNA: TGTGCCAGCAGCTTAGTTGGACAGGGGGCAGGGACGCAGTATTTT
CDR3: CASSLVGQGAGTQYF

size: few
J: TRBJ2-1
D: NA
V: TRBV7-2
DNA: TGTGCCAGCAGCTTAGCCCTTAGCGGCAATGAGCAGTTCTTC
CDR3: CASSLALSGNEQFF

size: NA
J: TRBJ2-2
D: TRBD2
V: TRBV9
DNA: TGTGCCAGCAGCTACGGGACTAGCGGGGGGTACACCGGGGAGCTGTTTTTT
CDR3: CASSYGTSGGYTGELFF

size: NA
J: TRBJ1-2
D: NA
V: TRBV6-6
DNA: TGTGCCAGCACCCCAACGGGAGAGTACGGCTACACCTTC
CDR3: CASTPTGEYGYTF

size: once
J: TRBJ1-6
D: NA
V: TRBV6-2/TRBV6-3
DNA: TGTGCCAGCAGCCACCCGAGGGATAATTCACCCCTCCACTTT
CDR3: CASSHPRDNSPLHF

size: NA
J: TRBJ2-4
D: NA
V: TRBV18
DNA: TGTGCCAGCTCATCCGCTACAGGGGCCAAAAACATTCAGTACTTC
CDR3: CASSSATGAKNIQYF

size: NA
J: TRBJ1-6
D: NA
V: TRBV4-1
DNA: TGCGCCAGCAGCCGTGGGATTACGGGGGGCTCACCCCTCCACTTT
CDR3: CASSRGITGGSPLHF

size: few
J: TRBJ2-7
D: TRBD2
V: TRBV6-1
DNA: TGTGCCAGTGAACGTCGTGAGCGGGGGACCTACGAGCAGTACTTC
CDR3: CASERRERGTYEQYF

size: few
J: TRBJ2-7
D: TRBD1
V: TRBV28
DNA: TGTGCCAGCACGGGAGAGGACAGGGCCTCCTACGAGCAGTACTTC
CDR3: CASTGEDRASYEQYF

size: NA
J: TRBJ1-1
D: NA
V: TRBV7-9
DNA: TGTGCCAGCAGCCAGCGGGCGGGGAACACTGAAGCTTTCTTT
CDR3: CASSQRAGNTEAFF

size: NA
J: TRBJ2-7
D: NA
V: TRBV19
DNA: TGTGCCAGTAGTGTCACTGCTACCTCTCCCGAGCAGTACTTC
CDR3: CASSVTATSPEQYF

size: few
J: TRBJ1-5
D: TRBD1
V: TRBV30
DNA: TGTGCCTGGAGTAGGGGGCGCAATCAGCCCCAGCATTTT
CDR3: CAWSRGRNQPQHF

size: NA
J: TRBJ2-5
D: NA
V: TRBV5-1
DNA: TGCGCCAGCAGCGCCGGGACAAACAGAGAGACCCAGTACTTC
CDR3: CASSAGTNRETQYF

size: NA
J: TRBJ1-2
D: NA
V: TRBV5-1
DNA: TGCGCCAGCAGCTTGGGTACGGCGGGCGGCTATGGCTACACCTTC
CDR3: CASSLGTAGGYGYTF

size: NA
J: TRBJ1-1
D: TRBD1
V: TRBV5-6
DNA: TGTGCCAGCAGCGCCGGGACAGGGGGTTGGTCTGAAGCTTTCTTT
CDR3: CASSAGTGGWSEAFF

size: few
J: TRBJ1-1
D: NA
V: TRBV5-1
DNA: TGCGCCAGCAGCGGGGGGACTTCGAACACTGAAGCTTTCTTT
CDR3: CASSGGTSNTEAFF

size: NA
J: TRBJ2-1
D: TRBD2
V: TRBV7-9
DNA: TGTGCCAGCAGCTTAGTGCTAGCGGGGGGAGGGTACAATGAGCAGTTCTTC
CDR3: CASSLVLAGGGYNEQFF

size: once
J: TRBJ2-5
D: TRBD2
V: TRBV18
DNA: TGTGCCAGCTCACTAGCGGGGGGACAAGAGACCCAGTACTTC
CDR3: CASSLAGGQETQYF

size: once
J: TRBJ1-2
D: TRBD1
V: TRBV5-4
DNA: TGTGCCAGCAGCTTTACAGGGGAGGAGTCCTTC
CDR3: CASSFTGEESF

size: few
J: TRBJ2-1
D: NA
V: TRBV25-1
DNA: TGTGCCAGCAGTGAATCGGGAGAAAACCGGTACAATGAGCAGTTCTTC
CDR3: CASSESGENRYNEQFF

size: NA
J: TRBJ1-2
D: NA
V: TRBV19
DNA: TGTGCCTGCCGCCCGACAGGAGGCTATGGCTACACCTTC
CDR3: CACRPTGGYGYTF

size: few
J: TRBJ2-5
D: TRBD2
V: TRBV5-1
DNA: TGCGCCAGCAGCTTGGCCGGGGGGGCCGTGGAGACCCAGTACTTC
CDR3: CASSLAGGAVETQYF

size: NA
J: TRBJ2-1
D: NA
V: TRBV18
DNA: TGTGCCAGCTCACCGGCGCGGGGTTCATCCTACAATGAGCAGTTCTTC
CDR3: CASSPARGSSYNEQFF

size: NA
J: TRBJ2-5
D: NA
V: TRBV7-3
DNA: TGTGCCAGCAGCTCCCAGGGTCAAGAGACCCAGTACTTC
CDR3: CASSSQGQETQYF

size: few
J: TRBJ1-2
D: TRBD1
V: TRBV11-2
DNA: TGTGCCAGCAGCTTACAAACAGGGGGCGCTTGGGACTATGGCTACACCTTC
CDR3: CASSLQTGGAWDYGYTF

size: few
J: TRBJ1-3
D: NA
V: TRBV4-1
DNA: TGCGCCAGCAGCCAAGATAACAGTCTCTCTGGAAACACCATATATTTT
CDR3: CASSQDNSLSGNTIYF

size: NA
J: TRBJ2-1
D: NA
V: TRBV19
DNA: TGTGCCAGCCATTCGGTAATGGCAGGGGCCCCTGAGCAGTTCTTC
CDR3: CASHSVMAGAPEQFF

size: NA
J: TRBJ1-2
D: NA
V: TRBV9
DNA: TGTGCCAGCAGCGTAGGTCAGGGCAGCTATGGCTACACCTTC
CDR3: CASSVGQGSYGYTF

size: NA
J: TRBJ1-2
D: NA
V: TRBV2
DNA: TGTGCCAGCATACTTCAGGGGGGCTACACCTTC
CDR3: CASILQGGYTF

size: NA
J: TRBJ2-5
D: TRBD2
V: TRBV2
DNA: TGTGCCAGCAAAGGGAGACTAGCGGGGACCCAAGAGACCCAGTACTTC
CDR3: CASKGRLAGTQETQYF

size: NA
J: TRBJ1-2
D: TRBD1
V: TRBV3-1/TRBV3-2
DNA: TGTGCCAGCAGCCTCTGGGCCGGGACAGGGAATGTGGCCTATGGCTACACCTTC
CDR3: CASSLWAGTGNVAYGYTF

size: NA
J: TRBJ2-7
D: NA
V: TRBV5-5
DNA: TGTGCCAGCAGCTCTCCACAGGGTCCTCCCTACGAGCAGTACTTC
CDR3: CASSSPQGPPYEQYF

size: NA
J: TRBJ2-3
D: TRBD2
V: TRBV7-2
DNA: TGTGCCAGCAGCTTCGGTAGCGGGGGCCCAACAGATACGCAGTATTTT
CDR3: CASSFGSGGPTDTQYF

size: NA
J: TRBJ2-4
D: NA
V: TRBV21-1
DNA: TGTGCCAGCAGCAAAGTACGGGGGAGAAAAAACATTCAGTACTTC
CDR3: CASSKVRGRKNIQYF

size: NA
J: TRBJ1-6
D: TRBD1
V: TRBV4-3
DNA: TGCGCCAGCAGCCACGGACAGGCAGATAATTCACCCCTCCACTTT
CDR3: CASSHGQADNSPLHF

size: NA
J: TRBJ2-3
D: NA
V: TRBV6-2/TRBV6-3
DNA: TGTGCCAGCAGTTCCTTTGGGGCGCGCACAGATACGCAGTATTTT
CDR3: CASSSFGARTDTQYF

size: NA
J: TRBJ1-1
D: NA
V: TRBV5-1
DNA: TGCGCCAGCAGCTTCGCCAGGAGGGCTTTCTTT
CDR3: CASSFARRAFF

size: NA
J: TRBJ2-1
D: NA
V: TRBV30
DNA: TGTGCCTGGAGTCCACAGGCCAACAATGAGCAGTTCTTC
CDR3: CAWSPQANNEQFF

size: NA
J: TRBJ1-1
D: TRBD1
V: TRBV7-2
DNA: TGTGCCAGCAGCTCTACGACAGGGGGGGTCACTGAAGCTTTCTTT
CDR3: CASSSTTGGVTEAFF

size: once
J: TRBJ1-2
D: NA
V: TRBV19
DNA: TGTGCCAGTAGTATAGATGGCAGGCACTATGGCTACACCTTC
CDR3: CASSIDGRHYGYTF

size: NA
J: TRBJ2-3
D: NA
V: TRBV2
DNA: TGTGCCAGCACTAGTTCTAGCACAGATACGCAGTATTTT
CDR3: CASTSSSTDTQYF

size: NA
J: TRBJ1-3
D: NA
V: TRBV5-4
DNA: TGTGCCAGCAGCTTTTATGGAAACACCATATATTTT
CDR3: CASSFYGNTIYF

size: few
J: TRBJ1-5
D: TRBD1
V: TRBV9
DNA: TGTGCCAGCAGCGAGGGACAGTACAATCAGCCCCAGCATTTT
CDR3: CASSEGQYNQPQHF